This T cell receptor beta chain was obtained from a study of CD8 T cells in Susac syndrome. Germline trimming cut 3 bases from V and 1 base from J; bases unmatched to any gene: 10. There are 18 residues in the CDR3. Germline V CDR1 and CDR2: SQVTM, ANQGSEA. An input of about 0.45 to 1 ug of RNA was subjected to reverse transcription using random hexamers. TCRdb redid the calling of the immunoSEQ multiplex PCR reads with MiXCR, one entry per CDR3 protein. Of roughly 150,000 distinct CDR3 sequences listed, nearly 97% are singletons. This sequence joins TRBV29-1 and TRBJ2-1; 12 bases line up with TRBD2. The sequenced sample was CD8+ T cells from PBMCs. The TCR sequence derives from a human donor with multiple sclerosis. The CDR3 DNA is TGCAGCGTTGATGGCCTAGCGGGGGGGCCCGGGTCCTACAATGAGCAGTTCTTC. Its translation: CSVDGLAGGPGSYNEQFF.